The 17 T cell receptor beta chains below come from one sample, sequenced in a study of identical twins. TCRdb re-called the 5' RACE reads with MiXCR, one entry per CDR3 protein. The table lists 200,000 to 300,000 distinct CDR3 sequences, roughly an eighth of them singletons. A further study also used this sample, focusing on yellow fever vaccine responses in identical twins.

The sequenced material came from memory (CD45RO+) T cells sorted from blood. All receptors derive from a woman aged 18-29 years in good health.

A word on this clonotype: A much larger clone lies a single base off, so this may be a read error. The chain joins TRBV28 to TRBJ2-7; TRBD1 matches 10 bases. With 6 bases clipped from V and 2 bases from J, the junction kept 4 bases outside the gene matches. This CDR3 spans 14 amino acids. The germline V gene has CDR1 MDHEN and CDR2 SYDVKM. The CDR3, as DNA: TGTGCCAGCAGGCCCGGGACAGGGGCCTACGAGCAGTACTTC. Encoded protein: CASRPGTGAYEQYF.

The sample holds many counts of this clonotype. This chain links TRBV12-3 or TRBV12-4 with TRBJ2-7, with 7 positions matching TRBD2. J gave up 1 base and V 6 bases, and 9 bases lay outside the gene matches. This CDR3 comprises 15 residues. CDR3 sequence: CASRGRGPGSYEQYF. The CDR3 DNA sequence: TGTGCCAGCAGAGGGAGGGGCCCGGGGTCCTACGAGCAGTACTTC.

Only a few counts were recorded for this clonotype. The rearrangement joins TRBV20-1 to TRBJ2-7, with a tentative D call TRBD1 (6 bases). Trimming left V 3 bases short and J 2 bases short, with 11 bases between. This CDR3 has 13 amino acids. Germline CDR1 DFQATT, CDR2 SNEGSKA (reference sequence). The DNA for the CDR3 is TGCAGTGCTAGTCAAACAGGGCCCTACGAGCAGTACTTC. This encodes CSASQTGPYEQYF.

The rearrangement joins TRBV29-1 to TRBJ2-1; 11 nucleotides agree with TRBD2. This CDR3 has 17 amino acids. Germline trimming cut 5 bases from V and 4 bases from J; bases unmatched to any gene: 13. The germline CDR1 and CDR2 sequences are SQVTM and ANQGSEA. CDR3: CSVTPGLAGGGYNEQFF. CDR3 coding DNA: TGCAGCGTTACCCCTGGGCTAGCGGGAGGTGGTTACAATGAGCAGTTCTTC.

This clonotype was detected ten times or more. The rearrangement uses TRBV4-3 and TRBJ2-1; tentatively, D is TRBD1 (5 bases). The CDR3 sequence is 16 residues long. V lost 0 bases, J lost 3 bases, and 12 bases lay in between. The V gene's germline CDR1 is LGHNA and CDR2 YSLEER. DNA of the CDR3: TGCGCCAGCAGCCAAGACGTCGCAGGGAACTACAATGAGCAGTTCTTC. Protein: CASSQDVAGNYNEQFF.

This clonotype was detected a few times. This chain joins TRBV20-1 and TRBJ1-1; D is unresolved. The CDR3 runs to 11 residues. The germline V gene has CDR1 DFQATT and CDR2 SNEGSKA (reference sequence). With 3 bases removed from V and 7 bases from J, the gap between germline ends came to 9 bases. CDR3: CSASNRIEAFF. Here the CDR3 DNA reads TGCAGTGCTAGTAATAGGATTGAAGCTTTCTTT.

This clonotype has at least ten counts. Written as DNA, the CDR3 is TGTGCCATCAGTGGGACAGTGACTTCCACAGATACGCAGTATTTT. Its translation: CAISGTVTSTDTQYF. The V and J genes are TRBV10-3 and TRBJ2-3; tentative D call: TRBD1 (6 bases). The CDR3 is made up of 15 amino acids. V gave up 4 bases and J gave up 2 bases, with 13 bases separating them. Germline V CDR1 and CDR2: ENHRY, SYGVKD.

Here the CDR3 reads CAWSYRGETQYF. The CDR3 bases are TGTGCCTGGAGCTACAGGGGAGAGACCCAGTACTTC. The chain employs TRBV30 and TRBJ2-5, with 7 bases that match TRBD1. CDR1 and CDR2 from the germline V gene are GTSNPN and SVGIG (reference sequence). This CDR3 contains 12 residues. J lost 4 bases, V lost 3 bases, and 2 bases had no gene match.

This clonotype was detected ten times or more. The genes are TRBV5-1 and TRBJ2-7, with TRBD1 matching 7 bases. J lost 2 bases, V lost 2 bases, and 4 bases had no gene match. Germline loops: CDR1 SGHRS, CDR2 YFSETQ. The CDR3 sequence is 14 residues long. The CDR3 nucleotides read TGCGCCAGCAGCTTTAACAGGGGACCCTACGAGCAGTACTTC. Protein: CASSFNRGPYEQYF.

The gene calls are TRBV28 and TRBJ2-7; possible D gene TRBD2, 7 bases. The CDR3 spans 12 residues. Germline CDR1 MDHEN, CDR2 SYDVKM. The CDR3 loop is CPLEGGFGEQYF. CDR3 nucleotides: TGTCCTCTAGAGGGGGGGTTCGGCGAGCAGTACTTC.

This clonotype was picked up a small number of times. V and J are TRBV2 and TRBJ1-6, with D possibly matching TRBD1 (6 bases). CDR3 length: 12 residues. With 6 bases removed from V and 13 bases from J, the gap between germline ends came to 13 bases. In germline, CDR1 is SNHLY, CDR2 FYNNEI. DNA of the CDR3: TGTGCCAGCAGGTTACAGGGTAGTCCCCTCCACTTT. It codes for CASRLQGSPLHF.

This chain joins TRBV5-1 and TRBJ2-2; a possible D gene is TRBD1 (5 bases). Germline values: CDR1 SGHRS, CDR2 YFSETQ. V was pared by 4 bases and J by 5 bases, with 12 bases between. The CDR3 contains 14 residues. CDR3 sequence reads: CASSLTGGTGELFF. CDR3 bases: TGCGCCAGCAGCCTAACAGGTGGTACCGGGGAGCTGTTTTTT.

This clonotype was found a few times. The chain joins TRBV28 to TRBJ1-5; no reliable D call. V was clipped by 6 bases and J by 3 bases, with 6 bases between them. Per the germline V gene, CDR1 is MDHEN and CDR2 is SYDVKM. The CDR3 totals 12 residues. The CDR3 DNA reads as TGTGCCAGCAGCCGAAACAATCAGCCCCAGCATTTT. Amino acids: CASSRNNQPQHF.

This clonotype was observed a handful of times. The chain is built from TRBV6-2 or TRBV6-3 and TRBJ1-6; D not resolved. This CDR3 is 11 amino acids long. In germline, CDR1 is MNHEY, CDR2 SVGEGT. The ends were cut back, 7 bases at V and 10 bases at J, with 8 bases in the middle. Written as DNA, the CDR3 is TGTGCCAGCACAAGCGGATCACCCCTCCACTTT. Protein product: CASTSGSPLHF.

Ten or more counts support this clonotype. This chain connects TRBV20-1 to TRBJ2-5, with D tentatively TRBD1 or TRBD2 (5 bases each). The CDR3 spans 14 residues. Germline CDR1 DFQATT, CDR2 SNEGSKA (reference sequence). V lost 7 bases and J 4 bases, leaving 19 bases between the germline ends. In DNA form, the CDR3 reads TGCAGTGTCCTCAGAGGGGAAGGAGGAGAGACCCAGTACTTC. The encoded protein is CSVLRGEGGETQYF.

This clonotype has ten or more counts. The rearrangement uses TRBV4-1 and TRBJ2-7; D is unresolved. The CDR3 contains 13 residues. Germline V lookup: CDR1 MGHRA, CDR2 YSYEKL. V shed 4 bases and J shed 7 bases, with 14 bases lying between them. The CDR3: CASSPLDPIEQYF. The CDR3 DNA is TGCGCCAGCAGCCCCTTGGACCCGATAGAGCAGTACTTC.

The chain combines TRBV3-1 with TRBJ2-5; maybe TRBD2 (5 bases). Deletions cut 5 bases from V and 3 bases from J, with 16 bases between. The length of the CDR3 is 15 residues. Per the germline V gene, CDR1 is LGHDT and CDR2 is YNNKEL (reference sequence). CDR3 sequence: CASSARPGSEETQYF. The CDR3 region has the DNA TGTGCCAGCAGCGCCCGGCCGGGATCAGAAGAGACCCAGTACTTC.